This is a list of T cell receptor beta chains from one sample in a study of early T cells in non-severe SARS-CoV-2 infection. TCRdb re-called the 5' RACE reads through MiXCR, storing one row per CDR3 protein. The sample has about 77,000 distinct CDR3 sequences; approximately 15% are singletons. What was sequenced was whole blood. Receptors were obtained from an adult who was a healthcare worker with PCR-confirmed SARS-CoV-2 infection or an uninfected control (not recorded which). CDR3s include the opening cysteine and the closing phenylalanine or tryptophan. A D gene is named only where the DNA matches it firmly. The listing skips clone size in some rows; elsewhere it reads once, few, many or a size class.

D	J	size	V	DNA	CDR3
NA	TRBJ1-6	many	TRBV10-3	TGTGCCATCAGTGTTGGGCTAGAGTTATACTCACCCCTCCACTTT	CAISVGLELYSPLHF
TRBD1	TRBJ2-7	few	TRBV6-2/TRBV6-3	TGTGCCAGCAGGTCCGGGACAGACTACGAGCAGTACTTC	CASRSGTDYEQYF
NA	TRBJ1-1	many	TRBV7-2	TGTGCCAGCAGCTTAAGGGGCGGGAGGGGAGCTTTCTTT	CASSLRGGRGAFF
NA	TRBJ2-3	NA	TRBV15	TGTGCCACCAGCATGGGACCGCCCCCGGCGCAGTATTTT	CATSMGPPPAQYF
NA	TRBJ2-7	few	TRBV20-1	TGCAGTGCTCGACGGGAGGGGGCGGCCCACGAGCAGTACTTC	CSARREGAAHEQYF
NA	TRBJ2-5	NA	TRBV28	TGTGCCAGCAGTTATAGTTTACAAGAGACCCAGTACTTC	CASSYSLQETQYF
TRBD1	TRBJ1-2	NA	TRBV7-9	TGTGCCTGCAATCCGACAGGGGCTCCCAACTATGGCTACACCTTC	CACNPTGAPNYGYTF
NA	TRBJ1-2	NA	TRBV5-5	TGTGCCAGCAGCCTCACAGATATCTATGGCTACACCTTC	CASSLTDIYGYTF
NA	TRBJ2-2	many	TRBV7-8	TGTGCCAGCAGCTTAGGTGGGACCGGGGAGCTGTTTTTT	CASSLGGTGELFF
NA	TRBJ2-7	NA	TRBV18	NA	CASSPLWEVGGEQYF
NA	TRBJ2-7	few	TRBV11-2	TGTGCCAGCAGCTTACTAGTGGCGGCGGCGGGGGAGCAGTACTTC	CASSLLVAAAGEQYF
NA	TRBJ2-7	NA	TRBV27	TGTGCCAGCAGTTTTGGGGGGTCACTCTCCTACGAGCAGTACTTC	CASSFGGSLSYEQYF
TRBD1	TRBJ1-3	few	TRBV2	TGTGCCAGCAGTTTCCAAGCGAAGGCTGACAGGGTTGGAAACACCATATATTTT	CASSFQAKADRVGNTIYF
NA	TRBJ1-1	NA	TRBV20-1	TGCAGTGCTAGAGATCGGATCATCAAGAACACTGAAGCTTTCTTT	CSARDRIIKNTEAFF
NA	TRBJ2-2	NA	TRBV30	TGTGCCTGGATTAGAGCAGCGAACACCGGGGAGCTGTTTTTT	CAWIRAANTGELFF
NA	TRBJ2-5	few	TRBV9	TGTGCCAGCAGCCGGAGTCAGGGCGGAGAGACCCAGTACTTC	CASSRSQGGETQYF
NA	TRBJ2-1	many	TRBV7-2	TGTGCCAGCAGCTCCCGGACCTTTCCCAATGAGCAGTTCTTC	CASSSRTFPNEQFF
TRBD1	TRBJ1-6	NA	TRBV6-6	TGTGCCAGCAGCCGAGGGACAGGGCCAAATTCACCCCTCCACTTT	CASSRGTGPNSPLHF
TRBD2	TRBJ2-2	many	TRBV29-1	TGCAGCGTTATCTCAGGCGGGAGTTCGAACACCGGGGAGCTGTTTTTT	CSVISGGSSNTGELFF
NA	TRBJ2-3	few	TRBV18	TGTGCCAGCTCCCTTTACCGGGACAACGGCCTTGATACGCAGTATTTT	CASSLYRDNGLDTQYF
TRBD1	TRBJ1-2	NA	TRBV25-1	TGTGCCAGCAGTGATCCGGCAGGGGGCAGTTATGGCTACACCTTC	CASSDPAGGSYGYTF
TRBD1	TRBJ1-5	few	TRBV5-5	TGTGCCAGCAGCTTGTCTGGGACAGGGCATCAGCCCCAGCATTTT	CASSLSGTGHQPQHF
TRBD1	TRBJ2-3	NA	TRBV20-1	TGCAGTGCTAGATTGCCGGGACAGGGTGAGACGCAGTATTTT	CSARLPGQGETQYF
NA	TRBJ2-4	NA	TRBV11-2	TGTGCCAGCAGCGCCAAAAACATTCAGTACTTC	CASSAKNIQYF
TRBD2	TRBJ2-3	NA	TRBV11-2	TGTGCCAGCAGCCAGAGGGGCGGGGGAGGCACAGATACGCAGTATTTT	CASSQRGGGGTDTQYF
NA	TRBJ2-7	few	TRBV11-3	TGTGCCAGCAGTTTGAGAGCCTACGAGCAGTACTTC	CASSLRAYEQYF
NA	TRBJ2-5	few	TRBV6-5	TGTGCCAGCAGTCCAGGGGAAGAGACCCAGTACTTC	CASSPGEETQYF
TRBD2	TRBJ2-7	NA	TRBV2	TGTGCCAGCACCCGGGAGGGGTCAATCCCCTACGAGCAGTACTTC	CASTREGSIPYEQYF
NA	TRBJ1-2	few	TRBV20-1	TGCAGTGCTAGAGTGGGGATCTATGGCTACACCTTC	CSARVGIYGYTF
TRBD1	TRBJ2-1	many	TRBV28	TGTGCCAGCAGTTTATGGGGGACAGGAACCTACAATGAGCAGTTCTTC	CASSLWGTGTYNEQFF
TRBD1	TRBJ1-4	NA	TRBV7-9	TGTGCCAGCAGCCAGGGCCAGGGGGAGTTCGAAAAACTGTTTTTT	CASSQGQGEFEKLFF
TRBD1	TRBJ1-1	NA	TRBV5-1	TGCGCCAGCAGCTTATTGGGGACAGGGAACACTGAAGCTTTCTTT	CASSLLGTGNTEAFF
NA	TRBJ2-1	NA	TRBV4-1	TGCGCCAGCAGCCAAGACCCTGGGCGGGACTACAATGAGCAGTTCTTC	CASSQDPGRDYNEQFF
NA	TRBJ1-5	NA	TRBV6-5	TGTGCCAGCAGGGCCCCCGGGGGCCCCAATCAGCCCCAGCATTTT	CASRAPGGPNQPQHF
TRBD2	TRBJ2-1	few	TRBV11-1	TGTGCCAGCAGCTCCCGACTAGCGGGGGGGTGGCACAATGAGCAGTTCTTC	CASSSRLAGGWHNEQFF
TRBD2	TRBJ2-7	NA	TRBV7-6	TGTGCCAGCAGCTCAATACCTAGCGGGGGGCTATACGAGCAGTACTTC	CASSSIPSGGLYEQYF
NA	TRBJ2-2	many	TRBV7-6	TGTGCCAGCAGCCCAATCCCAGCAGGGGCGAACACCGGGGAGCTGTTTTTT	CASSPIPAGANTGELFF
TRBD1	TRBJ2-2	few	TRBV6-5	TGTGCCAGCAGTTACTCTGGACAGGTTAACGCGAACACCGGGGAGCTGTTTTTT	CASSYSGQVNANTGELFF
TRBD2	TRBJ2-7	many	TRBV27	TGTGCCAGCCGGGGGGACCCACGCTACGAGCAGTACTTC	CASRGDPRYEQYF
NA	TRBJ2-3	NA	TRBV19	TGTGCCAGTAGTATGGTCCTGGCACCGGATACGCAGTATTTT	CASSMVLAPDTQYF
NA	TRBJ1-2	NA	TRBV21-1	TGTGCCAGCAGCAAATGCCCAACAGGGGGCGGCTACACCTTC	CASSKCPTGGGYTF
TRBD2	TRBJ2-1	NA	TRBV20-1	TGCAGTGTAGCGGGTCTAGCGGGAGGGCCCTCCTACAATGAGCAGTTCTTC	CSVAGLAGGPSYNEQFF
NA	TRBJ1-3	NA	TRBV5-6	TGTGCCAGCAGCTTGCGTGGAAACACCATATATTTT	CASSLRGNTIYF
NA	TRBJ1-1	few	TRBV7-9	TGTGCCAGCAGCCTCACACCTTACACTGAAGCTTTCTTT	CASSLTPYTEAFF
TRBD2	TRBJ2-2	NA	TRBV20-1	TGCAGTGCTAGAGTCCCTAGCGGGTTAGCGAGGGGCGGGGAGCTGTTTTTT	CSARVPSGLARGGELFF
NA	TRBJ2-7	NA	TRBV6-1	TGTGCCAGCAGTGGAAGGGTCCTAGCGCCGGTTGAGTACTTC	CASSGRVLAPVEYF
TRBD2	TRBJ2-3	few	TRBV4-1	TGCGCCAGCAGCCAAAAAGAACTACTAGCGGGGAGCCTAGATACGCAGTATTTT	CASSQKELLAGSLDTQYF
TRBD2	TRBJ2-7	NA	TRBV7-8	TGTGCCAGCAGCCCCGTACTAGCGACTTCCTACGAGCAGTACTTC	CASSPVLATSYEQYF
TRBD1	TRBJ2-1	NA	TRBV7-3	TGTGCCAGCAGCGAACGCACAGGGGACAATGAGCAGTTCTTC	CASSERTGDNEQFF
TRBD1	TRBJ1-5	NA	TRBV6-1	TGTGCCAGCAGCGGTGGGACAGGGAAAGGCAATCAGCCCCAGCATTTT	CASSGGTGKGNQPQHF
NA	TRBJ1-5	NA	TRBV5-5	TGTGCCAGCAGCTTGGGTCCCTATAGCAATCAGCCCCAGCATTTT	CASSLGPYSNQPQHF